The rows below give T cell receptor beta chains drawn from one sample of a study of blood T cell repertoires in COVID-19. TCRdb's copy holds only in-frame clones and misses some; the assay was immunoSEQ multiplex PCR. The sample comprises fewer than 120,000 clones, around 90% of which are singletons, and about 3.5% rests with the top ten. The specimen sequenced was peripheral blood. The source of these receptors is a woman aged 45-65 years with acute or convalescent COVID-19. Both conserved end residues are part of each CDR3. The order of the fields is V gene, J gene, D gene, clone size, CDR3 DNA, CDR3 protein. A D gene is named only where the DNA matches it firmly. Expanded clones get a size class; other rows say once, few or many, or leave the size out.

TRBV5-1	TRBJ2-1	TRBD1	NA	TGCGCCAGCAGCCCGGGACAGGGGGCCTACAATGAGCAGTTCTTC	CASSPGQGAYNEQFF
TRBV3-1/TRBV3-2	TRBJ2-7	TRBD1	NA	TGTGCCAGCAGCCAACCGGGACAGGGGGATTACGAGCAGTACTTC	CASSQPGQGDYEQYF
TRBV28	TRBJ2-7	NA	NA	TGTGCCAGCAGTTTACTTGGGGACAACAGCTACGAGCAGTACTTC	CASSLLGDNSYEQYF
TRBV9	TRBJ1-1	TRBD1	NA	TGTGCCAGCAGCCAACACAGGGGGCTAAGTGCTGAAGCTTTCTTT	CASSQHRGLSAEAFF
TRBV11-2	TRBJ1-2	NA	once	TGTGCCAGCAGCTTAAATCAGGGGAACTATGGCTACACCTTC	CASSLNQGNYGYTF
TRBV4-1	TRBJ1-5	TRBD1	once	TGCGCCAGCAGCCAGGGACAGGGGACTAGCAATCAGCCCCAGCATTTT	CASSQGQGTSNQPQHF
TRBV5-1	TRBJ1-6	NA	many	TGCGCCAGCAGCTTAGATCCCCGGAATTCACCCCTCCACTTT	CASSLDPRNSPLHF
TRBV5-1	TRBJ1-1	TRBD1	NA	TGCGCCAGCAGCTTGGGATCTCCGACAGGGGCAACTATGAACACTGAAGCTTTCTTT	CASSLGSPTGATMNTEAFF
TRBV12-5	TRBJ2-4	NA	NA	TGTGCTAGTGGTTTGGTACAAGGGGTGGGCGGTCTGGGGGCCAAAAACATTCAGTACTTC	CASGLVQGVGGLGAKNIQYF
TRBV27	TRBJ1-2	TRBD1	NA	TGTGCCAGCAGTTTATCAGGCCGGGACAGGGTTTTAATTTATGGCTACACCTTC	CASSLSGRDRVLIYGYTF
TRBV5-1	TRBJ2-1	TRBD2	NA	TGCGCCAGCAGCCCCGGGGGGAGCGATGAGCAGTTCTTC	CASSPGGSDEQFF
TRBV5-1	TRBJ2-7	TRBD2	NA	TGCGCCAGCAGCTTAACGACTAGCGGGACTCCGGGGAACGAGCAGTACTTC	CASSLTTSGTPGNEQYF
TRBV28	TRBJ2-1	NA	once	TGTGCCAGCAGCCCCCTTGGGCAGTCCTCCTACAATGAGCAGTTCTTC	CASSPLGQSSYNEQFF
TRBV5-1	TRBJ2-5	NA	NA	TGCGCCAGCAGCTTGGACAGTAACCAAGAGACCCAGTACTTC	CASSLDSNQETQYF
TRBV7-2	TRBJ2-7	TRBD2	NA	TGTGCCAGCAGCGAACTAGCGGGAGTTTACGAGCAGTACTTC	CASSELAGVYEQYF
TRBV21-1	TRBJ2-7	NA	NA	TGTGCCAGCAGCGACCCCGGGGGACAGGAGTTGCAGTACTTC	CASSDPGGQELQYF
TRBV19	TRBJ2-7	NA	NA	TGTGCCAGTAGTATAGTGTGGGGCCCCTACGAGCAGTACTTC	CASSIVWGPYEQYF
TRBV19	TRBJ1-5	TRBD1	NA	TGTGCCAGTACCAAGGGACAGGGGGGGAATCAGCCCCAGCATTTT	CASTKGQGGNQPQHF
TRBV5-1	TRBJ2-7	TRBD2	NA	TGCGCCAGCAGCTTGGGGGGGACTAGCGGTTACGAGCAGTACTTC	CASSLGGTSGYEQYF
TRBV3-1/TRBV3-2	TRBJ2-7	NA	NA	TGTGCCAGCAGCCTCCTAACCGCTGAGCAGTACTTC	CASSLLTAEQYF
TRBV6-2/TRBV6-3	TRBJ1-6	NA	NA	TGTGCCAGCAGTCAACAGAGCGGTAATTCACCCCTCCACTTT	CASSQQSGNSPLHF
TRBV28	TRBJ2-3	TRBD2	NA	TGTGCCAGCAGCTTGGCGGGAGGGTCCGGAGATACGCAGTATTTT	CASSLAGGSGDTQYF
TRBV5-5	TRBJ2-2	NA	NA	TGTGCCAGCAGCTCCCCCCCTCCGGGCACCGGGGAGCTGTTTTTT	CASSSPPPGTGELFF
TRBV6-5	TRBJ1-4	NA	NA	TGTGCCAGCAGGCCCAGACAAGCAACTAATGAAAAACTGTTTTTT	CASRPRQATNEKLFF
TRBV11-2	TRBJ2-3	TRBD1	NA	TGTGCCAGCAGCTTAGGGAAAGGACAGGGGATGGCAGATACGCAGTATTTT	CASSLGKGQGMADTQYF
TRBV2	TRBJ2-5	TRBD2	NA	TGTGCCAGCAGTGAGGGACTAGCGGGACAAGAGACCCAGTACTTC	CASSEGLAGQETQYF
TRBV10-3	TRBJ2-6	TRBD1	NA	TGTGCCATCCGGGGACAGGCCAAAGGGGGCTCTGGGGCCAACGTCCTGACTTTC	CAIRGQAKGGSGANVLTF
TRBV11-3	TRBJ2-1	NA	NA	TGTGCCAGCAGCTGGGGGCCGGACAATGAGCAGTTCTTC	CASSWGPDNEQFF
TRBV5-1	TRBJ2-1	TRBD2	NA	TGCGCCAGCAGCTTGGCAGCTAGCGGGAGGGGGAATGAGCAGTTCTTC	CASSLAASGRGNEQFF
TRBV28	TRBJ2-5	NA	NA	TGTGCCAGCAGTTTCCCCCCCTCGACTGGAACCCAAGAGACCCAGTACTTC	CASSFPPSTGTQETQYF
TRBV7-2	TRBJ2-7	TRBD1	NA	TGTGCCAGCAGCAACAGGGGTGGCCTTTACGAGCAGTACTTC	CASSNRGGLYEQYF
TRBV18	TRBJ2-5	TRBD2	NA	TGTGCCAGCTCACCGCTCGGGACTAGCCAAGAGACCCAGTACTTC	CASSPLGTSQETQYF
TRBV29-1	TRBJ2-5	NA	NA	TGCAGCGTCGCCAGGATACAAGAGACCCAGTACTTC	CSVARIQETQYF
TRBV29-1	TRBJ2-7	NA	NA	TGCAGCCCGGGGCAGGGTGGCGAGCAGTACTTC	CSPGQGGEQYF
TRBV2	TRBJ1-1	TRBD1	NA	TGTGCCAGCAGACTCGGGACAGGGATATCGAACACTGAAGCTTTCTTT	CASRLGTGISNTEAFF
TRBV6-1	TRBJ2-5	NA	NA	TGTGCCAGCAGTGAAGCGCCTAACGAAGAGACCCAGTACTTC	CASSEAPNEETQYF
TRBV5-1	TRBJ2-7	TRBD2	NA	TGCGCCAGCAGCCCGACTAGCGGGAGCTCCGAGCAGTACTTC	CASSPTSGSSEQYF
TRBV18	TRBJ1-1	TRBD1	NA	TGTGCCAGCACCACCGGGACAGGGGGAATGAACACTGAAGCTTTCTTT	CASTTGTGGMNTEAFF
TRBV7-9	TRBJ2-7	TRBD1	NA	TGTGCCAGCAGCTTGACAGGGGTCAACGAGCAGTACTTC	CASSLTGVNEQYF
TRBV28	TRBJ2-7	NA	NA	TGTGCCAGCAGTTTGCAGGGGATGAGTCTCAACGAGCAGTACTTC	CASSLQGMSLNEQYF
TRBV24-1	TRBJ2-1	NA	NA	TGTGCCACCAGCCAGACTAGAAATGAGCAGTTCTTC	CATSQTRNEQFF
TRBV7-2	TRBJ2-7	TRBD2	NA	TGTGCCAGCAGCTCGGGACTAGCGGGAGTTTCATCAGGCGAGCAGTACTTC	CASSSGLAGVSSGEQYF
TRBV19	TRBJ1-1	NA	NA	TGTGCCAGTCACACGGGGAACACTGAAGCTTTCTTT	CASHTGNTEAFF
TRBV21-1	TRBJ2-7	NA	NA	TGTGCCAGCAGCGCCGCCGCGGGACCGCGACGAGAGCAGTACTTC	CASSAAAGPRREQYF
TRBV7-9	TRBJ1-5	NA	NA	TGTGCCAGCAGCTTAGCGGGGGCAGAACTCAATCAGCCCCAGCATTTT	CASSLAGAELNQPQHF
TRBV3-1/TRBV3-2	TRBJ2-7	NA	NA	TGTGCCAGCAGCCCCGGGGGTCCCTACGAGCAGTACTTC	CASSPGGPYEQYF
TRBV15	TRBJ2-1	TRBD2	NA	TGTGCCACCAGCTCCCCGAGCGGGATGTACTACAATGAGCAGTTCTTC	CATSSPSGMYYNEQFF
TRBV12-3/TRBV12-4	TRBJ1-2	NA	once	TGTGCCAGCAGTTTATTGGCAGGAAGCGGCTACACCTTC	CASSLLAGSGYTF
TRBV27	TRBJ2-7	TRBD2	NA	TGTGCCAGCAGACAGAGTCTAGGCGGGAGCAACTACGAGCAGTACTTC	CASRQSLGGSNYEQYF
TRBV6-1	TRBJ2-3	NA	NA	TGTGCCAGCAGTGAAGTAGCAGGGGACACGCAGTATTTT	CASSEVAGDTQYF
TRBV7-2	TRBJ2-5	TRBD2	NA	TGTGCCAGCAGCTTAGTGGCTAGCGGGCCCACGACGTCGGAGACCCAGTACTTC	CASSLVASGPTTSETQYF
TRBV2	TRBJ2-1	TRBD2	once	TGTGCCAGCAGGGCCGGGACGCAAACTAGCGGCCGCGACAATGAGCAGTTCTTC	CASRAGTQTSGRDNEQFF
TRBV2	TRBJ2-2	TRBD1	NA	TGTGCCAGCAGGTCTCCGGGACAGGGGGGTTCGGGCGGGGAGCTGTTTTTT	CASRSPGQGGSGGELFF
TRBV5-1	TRBJ1-5	TRBD1	NA	TGCGCCAGCCGCAGCGGGACAGGCCTCAATCAGCCCCAGCATTTT	CASRSGTGLNQPQHF
TRBV27	TRBJ1-1	TRBD1	NA	TGTGCCAGCAGTCGAGCCTGGACAGGTGAAGCTTTCTTT	CASSRAWTGEAFF